One and the same sample provided the 3 T cell receptor beta chains below, sequenced in a study of OX40 agonist ivuxolimab in advanced cancers. The assay was immunoSEQ multiplex PCR, and TCRdb's table has in-frame clones only and misses some. The data show 55,000 to 70,000 clones, roughly 84% seen once. This specimen consisted of CD4+ or CD8+ T cells sorted from blood, obtained in a trial of the OX40 agonist ivuxolimab. The source is an adult with an advanced solid tumor such as melanoma, head and neck, liver or kidney cancer.

V gene TRBV27 combines with J gene TRBJ2-1, with a possible D match to TRBD2 (5 bases). Germline V lookup: CDR1 MNHEY, CDR2 SMNVEV (reference sequence). V gave up 5 bases and J gave up 6 bases, with 17 bases separating them. This CDR3 comprises 15 residues. The CDR3 DNA sequence: TGTGCCAGCAGTCCGCTGGGAGTAGGAGTCAATGAGCAGTTCTTC. Protein sequence: CASSPLGVGVNEQFF.

The chain has TRBV18 and TRBJ2-1, with a possible D match to TRBD2 (5 bases). Between the trimmed V and J ends, which lost 0 bases and 7 bases, there was a span of 13 bases. The CDR3 runs to 15 residues. CDR1 is KGHSH and CDR2 is LQKENI in the germline V gene. The CDR3 spells CASSPPGDGFNEQFF. Written as DNA, the CDR3 is TGTGCCAGCTCACCACCGGGAGACGGGTTTAATGAGCAGTTCTTC.

The rearrangement joins TRBV19 to TRBJ1-5, with D possibly being TRBD1 (5 bases). The germline CDR1 and CDR2 sequences are LNHDA and SQIVND (reference sequence). The CDR3 totals 18 residues. Between the trimmed V and J ends, which lost 1 base and 4 bases, there was a span of 20 bases. CDR3 protein: CASSIGARDLDLNQPQHF. The CDR3 DNA is TGTGCCAGTAGTATAGGCGCCAGGGACCTCGACCTTAATCAGCCCCAGCATTTT.